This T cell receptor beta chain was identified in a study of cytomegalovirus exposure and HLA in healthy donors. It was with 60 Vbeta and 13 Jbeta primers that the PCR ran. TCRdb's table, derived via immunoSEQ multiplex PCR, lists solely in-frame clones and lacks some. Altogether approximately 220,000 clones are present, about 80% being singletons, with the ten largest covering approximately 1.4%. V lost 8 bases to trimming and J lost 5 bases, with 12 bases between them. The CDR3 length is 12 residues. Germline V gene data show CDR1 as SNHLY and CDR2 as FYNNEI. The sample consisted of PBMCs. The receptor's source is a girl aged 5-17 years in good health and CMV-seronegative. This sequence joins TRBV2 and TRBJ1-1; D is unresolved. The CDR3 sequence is CASRFVSTEAFF. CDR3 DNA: TGTGCCAGCCGTTTTGTTTCGACTGAAGCTTTCTTT.